The sequence of this TCR beta chain was determined in a study of blood T cell repertoires in COVID-19. Method: immunoSEQ multiplex PCR; TCRdb's copy keeps in-frame clones and lacks some. This table has tens of thousands of clones, 60% to 85% appearing once. The V end was cut by 1 base, the J end by 0 bases, with 8 bases between. This CDR3 region has 15 residues. Germline V gene lookup returns CDR1 SGHNT and CDR2 YYREEE (reference sequence). This clone was counted a few times. The specimen sequenced was peripheral blood. The clonotype comes from a man aged 65-85 years with active or convalescent COVID-19. The chain is built from TRBV5-4 and TRBJ1-5; D gene ambiguous. CDR3 region: CASSLLRDSNQPQHF. The CDR3 DNA reads as TGTGCCAGCAGCTTGTTACGGGATAGCAATCAGCCCCAGCATTTT.